This TCR beta chain came from a study of blood T cell repertoires in COVID-19. Whole-study context: In each case, the material was cDNA or gDNA derived from T cells, B-cell-depleted T cells, or PBMCs.

As handled by the study authors: Using reference gene primer amplification, nucleated cell counts were estimated. Produced via immunoSEQ multiplex PCR; TCRdb's table is partial and in-frame only. V and J calls and clone size follow that table, whereas D and trimming were derived from the DNA. This sample has hundreds of thousands of clones, with 70% to 90% found just once. The V gene lost 10 bases and the J gene lost 0 bases, with 13 bases spanning the gap. Germline lookup yields CDR1 SNHLY and CDR2 FYNNEI. The CDR3 extends over 13 amino acids. The TCR was taken from a woman under 30 who had recovered from COVID-19. Input material: peripheral blood. V is TRBV2 and J is TRBJ2-7; D is unclear. CDR3 DNA sequence: TGTGCCATCCATTTCGCCGGCTCCTACGAGCAGTACTTC. It codes for CAIHFAGSYEQYF.